Listed below are T cell receptor beta chains from one sample, sequenced in a study of identical twins. TCRdb independently ran MiXCR on the 5' RACE reads; one entry per CDR3 protein. The table lists fewer than 500,000 distinct CDR3 sequences, roughly 26% of them singletons. This same sample was also part of a study on T cells expressing NK-cell markers.

Source material: CD4+ T cells sorted from blood. The receptor set was obtained from a woman aged 18-29 years in good health. The CDR3 runs from the conserved cysteine through the conserved F or W. A D gene is named only where the DNA matches it firmly. Only some rows state a clone size, as once, few, many or a class for expanded clones.

clone_size | j_call | v_call | d_call | cdr3_nt | cdr3_aa
- | TRBJ1-5 | TRBV30 | - | TGTGCCTGGAGTGATAGGGTGGCTGGGCAGCCCCAGCATTTT | CAWSDRVAGQPQHF
few | TRBJ2-4 | TRBV5-1 | TRBD1 | TGCGCCAGCAGCACCAATACAGGGGACATTCAGTACTTC | CASSTNTGDIQYF
- | TRBJ2-1 | TRBV30 | TRBD2 | TGTGCCTGGACTGGGGAGGGCCGAACCTACAATGAGCAGTTCTTC | CAWTGEGRTYNEQFF
- | TRBJ2-2 | TRBV5-1 | - | TGCGCCAGCAGCCTACTTGCTCGGAACACCGGGGAGCTGTTTTTT | CASSLLARNTGELFF
- | TRBJ2-7 | TRBV4-3 | TRBD2 | TGCGCCAGCAGCCAAGCGGGACTAGCGGAAACCTACGAGCAGTACTTC | CASSQAGLAETYEQYF
- | TRBJ2-7 | TRBV7-2 | TRBD2 | TGTGCCAGCAGCTTGCGGACTAGCGGGAACTACGAGCAGTACTTC | CASSLRTSGNYEQYF
- | TRBJ2-7 | TRBV7-6 | - | TGTGCCAGCAGCTCTCAGGACACAGCTGGCTACGAGCAGTACTTC | CASSSQDTAGYEQYF
many | TRBJ2-5 | TRBV4-3 | TRBD1 | TGCGCCAGCAGCCAACAAACAGGGGTAGAGACCCAGTACTTC | CASSQQTGVETQYF
- | TRBJ2-1 | TRBV20-1 | TRBD2 | TGCAGTGCGATACTAGCGGGAGGGCCTCGGGATGAGCAGTTCTTC | CSAILAGGPRDEQFF
- | TRBJ2-3 | TRBV7-2 | - | TGTGCCAGCAGCTCTGGGGGGTTCGCAGATACGCAGTATTTT | CASSSGGFADTQYF
few | TRBJ2-3 | TRBV24-1 | - | TGTGCCACCAGTGATCCGACATCAACAGATACGCAGTATTTT | CATSDPTSTDTQYF
- | TRBJ2-5 | TRBV2 | TRBD2 | TGTGCCAGCAGTGAGGAGACTAGCATGAAGACCCAGTACTTC | CASSEETSMKTQYF
- | TRBJ2-2 | TRBV20-1 | TRBD2 | TGCAGTGCTATTAGCGGGGGGGGGAACACCGGGGAGCTGTTTTTT | CSAISGGGNTGELFF
many | TRBJ1-4 | TRBV5-1 | - | TGCGCCAGCAGCTTGGCACCAGGAGCTAATGAAAAACTGTTTTTT | CASSLAPGANEKLFF
- | TRBJ2-1 | TRBV7-8 | TRBD1 | TGTGCCATCAGCTTACTTTTCCGACAGGGTATTAATGAGCAGTTCTTC | CAISLLFRQGINEQFF
- | TRBJ2-3 | TRBV5-1 | - | TGCGCCAGCAGCAGAAGGACGGACGATACAGATACGCAGTATTTT | CASSRRTDDTDTQYF
- | TRBJ2-3 | TRBV20-1 | - | TGCAGTGCTCCGCTAGCTAGCGCAGATACGCAGTATTTT | CSAPLASADTQYF
few | TRBJ1-2 | TRBV10-3 | TRBD1 | TGTGCCATCAGTGAGACCGGACAGGGGCCTAATGGCTACACCTTC | CAISETGQGPNGYTF
- | TRBJ2-7 | TRBV11-2 | - | TGTGCCAGCAGCTTAGAGGCCTCAACGTCGGGCGAGCAGTACTTC | CASSLEASTSGEQYF
- | TRBJ2-2 | TRBV7-9 | - | TGTGCCAGCAGCCGTCGGTCTGGTTGGGGGGAGCTGTTTTTT | CASSRRSGWGELFF
- | TRBJ2-4 | TRBV28 | - | TGTGCCACCACACCCCCGGGGCCCAGTATAAACATTCAGTACTTC | CATTPPGPSINIQYF
- | TRBJ2-7 | TRBV20-1 | TRBD2 | TGCAGTGCGCCTCGGACTAGCGGGGGCTACGAGCAGTACTTC | CSAPRTSGGYEQYF
- | TRBJ2-5 | TRBV5-1 | TRBD2 | TGCGCCAGCAGACGGACTAGCGGGGGGGCCTCCCAAGAGACCCAGTACTTC | CASRRTSGGASQETQYF
few | TRBJ2-7 | TRBV20-1 | - | TGCAGTGCCCGGAAGGGGAGCTTCTCCTACGAGCAGTACTTC | CSARKGSFSYEQYF
- | TRBJ2-7 | TRBV5-1 | TRBD2 | TGCGCCAGCAGCTCCACGACTAGCGGGAACTACGAGCAGTACTTC | CASSSTTSGNYEQYF
- | TRBJ2-6 | TRBV2 | - | TGTGCCAGCAGTTCGCCTGGGGCCAACGTCCTGACTTTC | CASSSPGANVLTF
- | TRBJ2-3 | TRBV7-2 | - | TGTGCCAGCAGCTCCCGGGGCGGGGATACGCAGTATTTT | CASSSRGGDTQYF
- | TRBJ2-2 | TRBV10-3 | - | TGTGCCATCAGTGAGTCGATGGTGGCCATCGGCGGGGAGCTGTTTTTT | CAISESMVAIGGELFF
- | TRBJ2-3 | TRBV6-1 | TRBD1 | TGTGCCAGCAGCAGGCGGACAGGGGGAGATACGCAGTATTTT | CASSRRTGGDTQYF
few | TRBJ1-2 | TRBV5-1 | - | TGCGCCAGCACCATGGAGACAGGATCAGCTAACTATGGCTACACCTTC | CASTMETGSANYGYTF